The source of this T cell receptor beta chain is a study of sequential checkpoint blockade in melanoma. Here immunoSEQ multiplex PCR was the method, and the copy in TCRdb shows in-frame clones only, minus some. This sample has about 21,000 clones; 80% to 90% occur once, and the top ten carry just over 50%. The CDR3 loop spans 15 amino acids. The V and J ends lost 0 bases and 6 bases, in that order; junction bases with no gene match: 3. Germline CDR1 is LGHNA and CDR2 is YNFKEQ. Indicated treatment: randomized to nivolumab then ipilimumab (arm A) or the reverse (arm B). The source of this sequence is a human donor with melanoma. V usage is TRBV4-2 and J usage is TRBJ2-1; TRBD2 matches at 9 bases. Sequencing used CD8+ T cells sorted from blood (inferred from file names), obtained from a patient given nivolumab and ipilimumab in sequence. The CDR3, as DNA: TGTGCCAGCAGCCAAGAAGCGGGGGGTGTCAATGAGCAGTTCTTC. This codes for CASSQEAGGVNEQFF.